This section outlines one TCR beta chain sequence together with its context. Its antigen remains unidentified. This specimen comes from a study of cytomegalovirus exposure and HLA in healthy donors. Study conclusions and caveats: TCR beta V segments were, for the most part, productive about 90% or about 30% of the time in an earlier analysis. As confirmed in vitro, a few CMV-associated chains were specific for CMV antigens.

PCR amplification relied on 60 Vbeta primers (plus 13 Jbeta primers). The table came from immunoSEQ multiplex PCR; TCRdb's copy has only in-frame clones and leaves some out. The sample shows about 190,000 clones, more than 65% of them seen only once. Trimming cost V 5 bases and J 7 bases, with 16 bases left between them. The CDR3 has 15 residues. Per the germline V gene, CDR1 is SGHRS and CDR2 is YFSETQ. The source material was PBMCs. The TCR sequence derives from a man aged 45-65 years in good health and CMV-seronegative. The chain joins TRBV5-1 to TRBJ1-6, with D possibly being TRBD1 (6 bases). The CDR3 loop is CASSFSDSTNSPLHF. The DNA for the CDR3 is TGCGCCAGCAGTTTCTCGGACAGCACGAATTCACCCCTCCACTTT.